This T cell receptor (beta chain) comes out of a study of cytomegalovirus exposure and HLA in healthy donors (dated by TCRdb to 2017 to 2019). For the study in its entirety: An earlier analysis of 550 to 700 of the donors reported about 250 Gb of sequence data and more than 90 million unique TCR beta sequences from about 179 million T cells. An early release that covered about 600 HLA-typed donors contained about 300 gigabases of sequencing data and roughly 84 million unique TCR sequences. Of the roughly 400 genotyped donors, about 80% fell in the genetic ancestry cluster associated with self-reported Caucasian donors. The aim of the study was to test whether cataloging public T cell receptors could identify signatures of past pathogen exposure. The T cell repertoires of 666 subjects were profiled by immunosequencing and related to cytomegalovirus serostatus. A separate validation cohort of approximately 120 different subjects was used in addition to the 666-subject first cohort. High-throughput TCR immunosequencing, statistical association of individual TCRs with disease status, and machine learning were combined to predict cytomegalovirus infection status. In a later analysis, previously published TCR beta repertoires from 550 to 750 donors were re-analyzed and high-resolution HLA genotyping was added so that TCR occurrence patterns could be studied. In the later analysis, no new phenotypic data were used to find candidate immune exposures; instead, reliance was placed on TCR beta sequences and their occurrence across donors. To decide whether each TCR beta V gene segment behaved as functional or pseudogenic, an earlier analysis of some 580 of the donors relied on high-throughput TCR beta sequencing. Donor age, sex, ethnicity and CMV serostatus were compiled together with the repertoire data. A later genetic analysis took genome-wide SNP genotypes for about three fifths of the 666 donors and used that subset as a discovery cohort. All discovery cohort repertoires had been generated on a single sequencing platform. Both class I and class II loci were covered by HLA typing, at four-digit resolution. The number of donors typed differed by locus, with about 629-640 for A, B, C, DRB1 and DQB1, more than 500 for DQA1, about 610 for DPA1, and 472 for DPB1. Because of strong linkage in the cohort, roughly five DR-DQ haplotypes were treated as single units for association and clustering. On average, about 240,000 unique TCR beta nucleotide sequences were sequenced per donor among a few hundred genotyped donors of the cohort, with around 19% of those sequences being non-productive.

Summary of the overall study and its limitations: Because HLA typing was missing for some donors at each locus, association tests included only the typed subset. When HLA alleles, especially DR and DQ, strongly co-occurred, attributing TCR associations to individual alleles was difficult. The 87-base-pair reads could not distinguish some IMGT-functional V segments, including TRBV6-2 and TRBV6-3, so those segments were excluded. According to a later genetic analysis, donors in an Asian-associated ancestry cluster had fewer N-insertions in productive TCRs than the approximately 610-donor mean. Correlated functional status among segregating V segments might be attributable to linkage disequilibrium, but an unknown experimental factor could not be ruled out. A later genetic analysis associated a missense DCLRE1C variant with V-gene and J-gene trimming of TCR beta chains, and an independent cohort replicated the association. Broadly in line with IMGT annotations, most TCR beta V segments showed up in productive rearrangements about 87% or about 30% of the time in an earlier analysis of approximately 640 of the donors. A further reported finding was that TCR beta sequences accurately predicted the HLA-A and HLA-B alleles for most subjects in the first cohort. In a later analysis, most CMV-associated TCR beta chains were found to appear HLA-restricted, with HLA associations seemingly driven largely by CMV exposure. A later analysis associated about 17,000 TCR beta sequences with specific HLA alleles at a false discovery rate of 0.05. In this cohort, only TCR beta chains were sequenced, and detectable features were limited by the absence of alpha or paired-chain data. The classifier was reported to diagnose cytomegalovirus status with high specificity and sensitivity in both the original cohort and the validation cohort. Because counts were too low, about 15 rarely observed V segments, including chromosome 9 orphons, were left out of the earlier analysis of some 600 of the donors. According to a later analysis, TCR association rates differed among HLA loci, with DRB1 alleles showing the most associated TCRs and HLA-C alleles showing the fewest. In vitro tests confirmed that three of the cytomegalovirus-associated TCR beta chains recognize cytomegalovirus antigens. In a later analysis, HLA-associated TCR beta chains were found to be more clonally expanded and to have lower generation probabilities than equally common non-associated chains. According to the authors, the approach could potentially be generalized to other disease states and immunological phenotypes. While some public TCRs were present in many individuals, most TCR sequences turned up only very rarely across donors. In a later analysis, several top co-occurrence clusters were reported to appear linked to parvovirus B19, influenza, CMV and Epstein-Barr virus. Presence/absence analyses assumed roughly uniform sequencing depth across donors, an assumption that may not hold. The study gave a list of 150 to 200 TCR beta chains associated with cytomegalovirus. The only immune exposure information available for the cohort was CMV serostatus. A group of highly shared sequence variants was considered likely to be a technical artifact of the sequencing pipeline.

For this clone: This receptor's antigen is unknown. The input lacks base qualities; no much larger clone sits a single base away.

Library construction relied on the immunoSEQ multiplex PCR assay. A mixture of 60 forward primers for TCR Vbeta segments and 13 reverse primers for TCR Jbeta segments was used in the multiplex PCR. A multiplex PCR assay on genomic DNA amplified the CDR3 region of rearranged TCR beta genes. The amplified TCR beta libraries were sequenced on the Illumina HiSeq System as 87-base-pair reads. The study's processing was this. In a later analysis, approximately 74 million unique TCR beta chains were counted across the roughly 610 repertoires, and roughly 10 million of these chains were shared by at least two donors. Raw reads were error-corrected and collapsed into unique sequences by a nearest-neighbor algorithm in which closely related sequences were merged to remove PCR and sequencing errors. V, D and J gene segments were assigned by aligning CDR3 sequences to IMGT reference sequences. For a sequence to be retained, a match of at least six nucleotides was required to both a V gene segment and a J gene segment. Rearrangements were called productive when the CDR3 lacked stop codons and stayed in frame with V and J; all others were non-productive. Following IMGT convention, CDR3 was defined as the stretch from the second conserved V-encoded cysteine up to the conserved J-encoded phenylalanine. In an earlier analysis of 550 to 650 of the donors, sequences lacking an unambiguous match to a single V gene segment were excluded. In an earlier analysis of roughly 600 of the donors, a V segment was called functional when productive rearrangements were above 56.7%, and segregating when the standard deviation between donors exceeded 5%. To diagnose cytomegalovirus status from the catalog of TCR beta chain sequences, a statistical classification framework was built. In a later analysis, TCR nucleotide sequences were compared against IMGT/GENE-DB human TR gene sequences so that V and J genes could be assigned. Using the TCRdist pipeline, a later analysis assigned CDR3 sequences along with most-parsimonious VDJ recombination scenarios. A later analysis defined each TCR beta chain by its CDR3 amino acid sequence plus V-gene family, and excluded reads lacking a unique V-gene family. A later analysis removed nearly 600 highly shared, low-generation-probability nucleotide sequences to deal with suspected cross-contamination and a sequencing artifact. In a later analysis, a clonal expansion index for each public chain was calculated from normalized within-repertoire ranks of inferred template counts. In a later analysis, generation probabilities were computed with a VDJ recombination model fitted to out-of-frame rearrangements, and the resulting probabilities were checked against IGoR. A later analysis scored TCR-TCR, TCR-HLA and TCR-CMV co-occurrence with hypergeometric tests, applying a repertoire-size bias correction to TCR pairs. False discovery rates were estimated in a later analysis by permuting HLA or CMV assignments 20 times. In a later analysis, co-occurring TCRs were grouped using DBSCAN, with TCRdist sequence similarity added in when clustering inside HLA-allele-positive subsets. Repertoires with fewer than 30,000 or more than 120,000 public chains, plus five repertoires with anomalous nucleotide sharing, were excluded from co-occurrence clustering. The clones in this table, taken by TCRdb from immuneACCESS, are in-frame only. Not every clone is retained; where verified, under half of the shortfall comes from an unresolved V gene, and the cause of the rest is unknown. V and J calls and clone size come straight from that table; D and trimming were deduced from the DNA. The sample profile shows 80,000 to 95,000 clones; 75% to 80% of them were found once. The top ten hold 6% of the sample.

The cohort consisted of 666 healthy bone marrow donors. At the time of sampling, every cohort member was nominally healthy, though immune exposures that went unrecorded were likely present. The donor was CMV seronegative and belonged to the group of 352 seronegative cohort members. Each donor provided a peripheral blood sample, and peripheral blood mononuclear cells were used for TCR beta sequencing. The Qiagen DNeasy Blood Extraction Kit was used to extract genomic DNA from the blood cell samples. From cysteine to phenylalanine, the CDR3 is 16 amino acids long. The retained sequence is limited to the CDR3, 48 bases, with the frame set at the first base. CDR1 and CDR2 are drawn from the germline V gene: MDHEN, SYDVKM. V is cut back by 3 bases and J by 2 bases, with 7 bases in the junction unmatched.

Material for sequencing was PBMCs. This sequence originates from a female donor in good health and CMV-seronegative. This receptor chain uses TRBV28 and TRBJ2-7; 10 junctional bases match TRBD1. CDR3 loop: CASSFLLGTGAYEQYF. The DNA sequence reads TGTGCCAGCAGTTTTCTTTTAGGGACAGGGGCCTACGAGCAGTACTTC. The entire variable domain, with the stretches around the CDR3 drawn from the reference TRBV28 and TRBJ2-7 proteins, is DVKVTQSSRYLVKRTGEKVFLECVQDMDHENMFWYRQDPGLGLRLIYFSYDVKMKEKGDIPEGYSVSREKKERFSLILESASTNQTSMYLCASSFLLGTGAYEQYFGPGTRLTVT.